A single sample is the source of the 23 T cell receptor beta chains below, sequenced in a study of cytomegalovirus exposure and HLA in healthy donors. The primer mix had 60 Vbeta and 13 Jbeta primers. Assay used: immunoSEQ multiplex PCR; TCRdb lists only in-frame clones, some missing. Of about 160,000 clones in the sample, 80% to 90% were seen once. The source material was PBMCs. Source of these receptors: a man aged 45-60 years in good health and CMV-seropositive.

Here the CDR3 reads CASSYGLAGGQKTQYF. The CDR3 DNA is TGTGCCAGCAGTTACGGACTAGCGGGGGGGCAAAAGACCCAGTACTTC. This chain connects TRBV6-5 to TRBJ2-5; 15 bases align to TRBD2. Germline CDR1 MNHEY, CDR2 SVGAGI. This CDR3 contains 16 residues. After removal of 2 bases from V and 6 bases from J, the junction contained 4 bases not matched to a gene.

This rearrangement joins TRBV6-5 to TRBJ2-3; 7 bases fit TRBD2. This CDR3 is 13 amino acids long. The ends lost 2 bases at V and 10 bases at J; junction bases unmatched: 6. CDR1 is MNHEY, CDR2 SVGAGI, per germline. The CDR3 region is CASSYGSGKAQYF. The DNA of the CDR3 is TGTGCCAGCAGTTACGGGAGCGGGAAGGCGCAGTATTTT.

This clone has just one count. J is TRBJ1-2 and V is TRBV9; 8 nucleotides agree with TRBD1. The V gene end was trimmed by 2 bases and the J gene end by 3 bases; junction bases not matched to a gene: 0. Looked up from germline, CDR1 is SGDLS and CDR2 is YYNGEE. The CDR3 runs to 13 residues. The DNA for the CDR3 is TGTGCCAGCAGCGTGACAGGGGACTATGGCTACACCTTC. Translated: CASSVTGDYGYTF.

This clone was observed once. This chain connects TRBV7-9 to TRBJ2-4; 7 bases fit TRBD2. The CDR3 length is 14 residues. Trimming removed 5 bases from V and 6 bases from J; junction bases left unmatched: 7. Germline values: CDR1 SEHNR, CDR2 FQNEAQ (reference sequence). DNA of the CDR3: TGTGCCAGCAGCGAACCGTCTAGCGGAAACATTCAGTACTTC. Protein: CASSEPSSGNIQYF.

J is TRBJ2-7 and V is TRBV19, with D tentatively TRBD1 (6 bases). The CDR3 is made up of 15 amino acids. Trimming removed 5 bases at V and 5 bases at J, with 19 bases between. Germline V CDR1 and CDR2: LNHDA, SQIVND (reference sequence). The CDR3 DNA reads TGTGCCAGTAGTGTACGCGACGACAGGTCCGACGAGCAGTACTTC. Translation gives CASSVRDDRSDEQYF.

The DNA of the CDR3 is TGTGCCAGCAGCTTAGATCGGTCCGGGATTGGGGAGACCCAGTACTTC. Encoded protein: CASSLDRSGIGETQYF. The chain uses TRBV7-9 and TRBJ2-5, with D possibly being TRBD2 (5 bases). CDR3 length equals 16 residues. The V gene's germline CDR1 is SEHNR and CDR2 FQNEAQ (reference sequence). Trimming left V 1 base short and J 5 bases short, with 17 bases between.

The CDR3 nucleotides are TGTGCCAGCAGCGAGGGACTCCGGCGGGTCTATGAGCAGTTCTTC. It is translated as CASSEGLRRVYEQFF. The chain has TRBV7-8 and TRBJ2-1; weak D call: TRBD2 (6 bases). The CDR3 contains 15 residues. CDR1 is SGHVS, CDR2 FQNEAQ, per germline. V lost 5 bases to trimming and J lost 8 bases, with 19 bases between them.

The V gene is TRBV28, the J gene TRBJ2-7; D might be TRBD2 (6 bases). V was pared by 4 bases and J by 2 bases, with 9 bases between. Germline CDR1 is MDHEN and CDR2 is SYDVKM. CDR3 length: 13 residues. The CDR3 sequence: CASSSGTPYEQYF. The CDR3 DNA reads as TGTGCCAGCAGTTCCGGGACTCCCTACGAGCAGTACTTC.

The gene calls are TRBV11-2 and TRBJ2-7; TRBD2 is a possible D gene (6 bases). V lost 5 bases to trimming and J lost 3 bases, with 17 bases between them. The CDR3 runs to 15 residues. Per germline, CDR1 SGHAT and CDR2 FQNNGV. This CDR3 reads CASSLSGGSGYEQYF. The CDR3 DNA follows: TGTGCCAGCAGCCTGAGTGGAGGGTCCGGCTACGAGCAGTACTTC.

The chain carries TRBV9 and TRBJ1-2; TRBD1 matches at 7 bases. Per the germline V gene, CDR1 is SGDLS and CDR2 is YYNGEE. The CDR3 runs 15 residues. The V and J ends lost 4 bases and 3 bases, in that order; junction bases with no gene match: 9. CDR3 nucleotide sequence: TGTGCCAGCAGCCCCCGGGACAGACCCCACTATGGCTACACCTTC. Translated, it gives CASSPRDRPHYGYTF.

The chain is built from TRBV19 and TRBJ1-2; 11 nucleotides agree with TRBD1. This CDR3 has 14 residues. Germline lookup yields CDR1 LNHDA and CDR2 SQIVND (reference sequence). V shed 7 bases, J shed 3 bases, and the junction held 4 bases outside the gene matches. The CDR3 DNA is TGTGCCAGTACAAAGGGACAGGGGGACTATGGCTACACCTTC. Protein: CASTKGQGDYGYTF.

The rearrangement links TRBV4-2 to TRBJ2-7; 15 bases are shared with TRBD2. This CDR3 has 19 residues. CDR1 is LGHNA and CDR2 is YNFKEQ in the germline V gene. J was trimmed by 3 bases and V by 0 bases; bases with no gene match: 9. The CDR3 protein is CASSQDMGTSGRTNYEQYF. CDR3 coding DNA: TGTGCCAGCAGCCAAGATATGGGGACTAGCGGGAGGACGAACTACGAGCAGTACTTC.

This chain links TRBV4-1 with TRBJ2-1, with D possibly being TRBD1 (5 bases). V was pared by 3 bases and J by 4 bases, with 10 bases between. Germline-derived CDR1 and CDR2 are MGHRA and YSYEKL. CDR3 length: 14 residues. The CDR3 bases are TGCGCCAGCAGCCAGCTGACAGAGTACAATGAGCAGTTCTTC. Protein sequence: CASSQLTEYNEQFF.

This clone was detected once. The rearrangement uses TRBV7-3 and TRBJ2-7, with 7 bases aligning to TRBD2. The germline gives CDR1 SGHTA, CDR2 FQGTGA. Trimming cost V 3 bases and J 2 bases; bases outside gene matches: 7. The CDR3 has 15 residues. CDR3 residues: CASSLAAGVTYEQYF. In DNA, the CDR3 is TGTGCCAGCAGCTTGGCGGCGGGGGTCACCTACGAGCAGTACTTC. Using reference TRBV7-3 and TRBJ2-7 for the parts outside the CDR3, the full variable domain is GAGVSQTPSNKVTEKGKYVELRCDPISGHTALYWYRQSLGQGPEFLIYFQGTGAADDSGLPNDRFFAVRPEGSVSTLKIQRTERGDSAVYLCASSLAAGVTYEQYFGPGTRLTVT.

This chain joins TRBV11-3 and TRBJ2-3, with TRBD2 identical over 14 bases. The CDR3 spans 16 residues. Looked up from germline, CDR1 is SGHNT and CDR2 is YENEEA. J lost 1 base, V lost 4 bases, and 1 base had no gene match. The CDR3 is CASSSGLAGGTDTQYF. Written as DNA, the CDR3 is TGTGCCAGCAGCTCGGGACTAGCGGGGGGCACAGATACGCAGTATTTT.

The chain couples TRBV19 to TRBJ1-5; TRBD1 aligns across 7 bases. This CDR3 is 13 amino acids long. Trimming cost V 6 bases and J 6 bases; bases outside gene matches: 5. CDR1 and CDR2 from the germline V gene are LNHDA and SQIVND (reference sequence). CDR3 sequence: CASRWDSGQPQHF. CDR3 coding DNA: TGTGCCAGTAGGTGGGACAGCGGTCAGCCCCAGCATTTT.

This clone came up a few times. The chain has TRBV5-4 and TRBJ2-7; 8 nucleotides match TRBD1. CDR1 is SGHNT and CDR2 is YYREEE in the germline V gene (reference sequence). This CDR3 is 16 amino acids long. Trimming cost V 0 bases and J 6 bases; bases outside gene matches: 11. DNA for the CDR3: TGTGCCAGCAGCTTGGCAGGGGGCGCTTTTTTGGTCGAGCAGTACTTC. It specifies CASSLAGGAFLVEQYF.

The chain links TRBV6-5 to TRBJ2-7, with D maybe TRBD1 (6 bases). CDR1 MNHEY and CDR2 SVGAGI come from the germline V gene. This CDR3 spans 16 amino acids. The V end was cut by 3 bases, the J end by 7 bases, with 22 bases between. This CDR3 reads CASSYYSPQGFLEQYF. The CDR3 DNA reads as TGTGCCAGCAGTTATTATAGCCCGCAGGGGTTTTTAGAGCAGTACTTC.

The CDR3 spells CASSVRQGFNTEAFF. Written as DNA, the CDR3 is TGTGCCAGCAGCGTACGACAGGGTTTTAACACTGAAGCTTTCTTT. The V gene is TRBV11-2, the J gene TRBJ1-1; 7 positions agree with TRBD1. The J segment lost 2 bases and the V segment lost 5 bases, leaving 8 bases of the junction unmatched. The germline CDR1 and CDR2 sequences are SGHAT and FQNNGV. The CDR3 is made up of 15 amino acids.

The chain combines TRBV14 with TRBJ2-5, with a tentative D call TRBD2 (5 bases). V was shortened by 1 base and J by 4 bases, with 13 bases between the two germline ends. Germline V CDR1 and CDR2: SGHDN, FVKESK. The CDR3 runs to 15 residues. The CDR3 region has the DNA TGTGCCAGCAGCCAAGTTGGCGGGTATGGAGAGACCCAGTACTTC. Translation gives CASSQVGGYGETQYF.

This chain joins TRBV30 and TRBJ1-5; 8 nucleotides agree with TRBD1. This CDR3 is built from 14 residues. With 0 bases clipped from V and 6 bases from J, the junction kept 4 bases outside the gene matches. Germline V gene data show CDR1 as GTSNPN and CDR2 as SVGIG (reference sequence). The CDR3 DNA is TGTGCCTGGAGTGTAGGACAGGGATTTCAGCCCCAGCATTTT. Amino acid sequence: CAWSVGQGFQPQHF.

This clone has only a few counts. The chain employs TRBV5-6 and TRBJ1-2; a possible D gene is TRBD1 (6 bases). This CDR3 contains 14 residues. Trimming cost V 0 bases and J 2 bases, with 8 bases left between them. Germline CDR1 and CDR2: SGHDT and YYEEEE. CDR3 sequence reads: CASSLDDRNYGYTF. DNA for the CDR3: TGTGCCAGCAGCTTGGATGACAGGAACTATGGCTACACCTTC.

V gene TRBV6-5 combines with J gene TRBJ2-7; 8 nucleotides align to TRBD2. Germline assignment: CDR1 MNHEY and CDR2 SVGAGI. CDR3 length: 11 amino acids. CDR3 loop: CGVAGPYEQYF. As DNA, the CDR3 is TGTGGTGTAGCGGGGCCCTACGAGCAGTACTTC.